The present entry profiles one T cell receptor (beta chain) with its context. Its antigen remains unknown. TCRdb's copy holds only in-frame clones and misses some; the assay was immunoSEQ multiplex PCR. The profile shows about 35,000 clones, over 75% of them singletons. The sample belongs to a study of T cell responses to AZD1222 COVID-19 vaccine. Second-dose groups at about 4 or about 12 weeks were pooled. The CDR3 loop spans 15 amino acids. The trim removed 6 bases at V and 7 bases at J, leaving 7 bases unmatched. The V gene's germline CDR1 is SNHLY and CDR2 FYNNEI. Whole-study findings and limits: Breadth and depth of Spike-specific TCRs rose after two AZD1222 doses. Clonal diversity was possibly underestimated, and the donors were mostly white British, with more females.

The clonotype originates from an adult who received the AZD1222 COVID-19 vaccine. This chain uses TRBV2 with TRBJ1-5; 12 nucleotides match TRBD1. Sequenced material: peripheral blood, taken 28 days after the second AZD1222 dose. CDR3 in amino acids: CASSLGQGARQPQHF. As DNA, the CDR3 is TGTGCCAGCAGCCTGGGACAGGGGGCGCGACAGCCCCAGCATTTT.